This T cell receptor beta chain was identified during a study of regulatory T cells in long-lasting Graves disease. Study-level points and caveats: When disease was persistent, TRBV28, TRBJ1-2 and TRBJ2-5 were the favored segments.

The sample holds many counts of this clonotype. The antigen remains unidentified. iRepertoire HTBI primers and Arm-PCR of CDR3 regions built TCR beta libraries. TCRdb recomputed calls from the multiplex PCR reads with MiXCR, one row per CDR3 protein. The sample has around 420,000 distinct CDR3 sequences; about 16% are singletons. Time point indicated: newly diagnosed GD, antithyroid drugs for less than 3 months. The authors made the TCR library using RNA they extracted from PBMCs. The authors drew patients from an endocrinology department in Xi'an, China. The authors drew approximately 10 milliliters of peripheral blood into EDTA tubes. Per the germline V gene, CDR1 is SNHLY and CDR2 is FYNNEI. This CDR3 spans 12 amino acids. V dropped 10 bases and J dropped 7 bases, with 16 bases sitting between them.

V is TRBV2 and J is TRBJ1-1; a weak D match, TRBD1 (6 bases). The input for sequencing was peripheral blood mononuclear cells (PBMCs), taken at new diagnosis, from a patient treated with antithyroid drugs. The source of this sequence is a female donor with Graves disease. CDR3 residues: CATQQGIDEAFF. CDR3 sequence (DNA): TGTGCCACTCAACAGGGAATCGATGAAGCTTTCTTT.